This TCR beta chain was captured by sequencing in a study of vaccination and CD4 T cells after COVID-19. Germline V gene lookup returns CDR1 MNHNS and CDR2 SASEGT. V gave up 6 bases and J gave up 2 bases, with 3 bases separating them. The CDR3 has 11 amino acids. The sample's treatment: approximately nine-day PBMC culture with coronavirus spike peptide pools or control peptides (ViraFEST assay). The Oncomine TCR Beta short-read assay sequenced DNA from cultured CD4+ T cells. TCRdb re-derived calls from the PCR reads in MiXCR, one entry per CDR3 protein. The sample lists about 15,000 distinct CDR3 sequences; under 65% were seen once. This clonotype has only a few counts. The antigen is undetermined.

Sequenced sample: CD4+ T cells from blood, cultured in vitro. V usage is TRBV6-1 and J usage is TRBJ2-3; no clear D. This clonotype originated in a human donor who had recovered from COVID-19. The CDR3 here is CASSNTDTQYF. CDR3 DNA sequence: TGTGCCAGCAGCAACACAGATACGCAGTATTTT.